The entry below gives a single T cell receptor (beta chain) sequence along with its context. The CDR3 covers 13 residues. Trimming stripped 5 bases from V and 6 bases from J, with 11 bases between. The germline V gene encodes CDR1 MNHNS and CDR2 SASEGT. This specimen comes from a study of ipilimumab plus nivolumab after autologous stem cell transplantation. This table comes from immunoSEQ multiplex PCR, and its TCRdb copy is limited to in-frame clones, with some not included. The table lists roughly 15,000 clones, 80% of them singletons. The V call is TRBV6-1, the J call TRBJ2-1; D possibly corresponds to TRBD1 (6 bases). Sequenced here: PBMCs, sampled in a trial of ipilimumab plus nivolumab as post-transplant consolidation. The source is a male donor with diffuse large B-cell lymphoma. This chain's CDR3 is CASSTGLINEQFF. The CDR3 region has the DNA TGTGCCAGCAGTACAGGGTTGATCAATGAGCAGTTCTTC.